This T cell receptor (beta chain) was recovered during a study of blood T cell repertoires in COVID-19. Study-level information: Acute and convalescent COVID-19 samples came from the United States, Italy and Spain. In each case, the material was cDNA or gDNA derived from T cells, B-cell-depleted T cells, or PBMCs.

Germline CDR1 is DFQATT and CDR2 is SNEGSKA (reference sequence). The CDR3 loop spans 15 amino acids. Trimming pared 3 bases from V and 1 base from J, leaving 12 bases between. Authors' analysis steps: Reference gene primer amplification in the assay estimated nucleated cell counts. TCRdb keeps only in-frame clones here, not all; method: immunoSEQ multiplex PCR. The V and J calls and clone size are taken from that table; D and trimming were inferred from the DNA. This sample carries 72,000 or so clones, more than 75% of them seen once, and the ten largest clones take over 10%. This chain links TRBV20-1 with TRBJ2-2; a weak D match, TRBD1 (6 bases). Sequences were obtained from peripheral blood. This TCR was recovered from a woman aged 55-70 years with acute or convalescent COVID-19. CDR3 region: CSASSLGQNTGELFF. CDR3 nucleotide sequence: TGCAGTGCTAGTAGCCTGGGACAGAACACCGGGGAGCTGTTTTTT.